This T cell receptor beta chain emerged from a study of T cells after yellow fever vaccination. From the 5' RACE reads, TCRdb called clonotypes with MiXCR, one entry per CDR3 protein. The data hold approximately 120,000 distinct CDR3 sequences, with about 16% observed a single time. Whole-study findings and limits: Re-detected after boosting: most primary clones, 96% of CD4 and 80% to 90% of CD8.

For this clonotype: What it recognizes is unknown.

The V gene's germline CDR1 is DFQATT and CDR2 SNEGSKA (reference sequence). CDR3 length equals 15 residues. The V and J ends lost 8 bases and 2 bases, in that order; junction bases with no gene match: 12. This chain links TRBV20-1 with TRBJ1-5; TRBD1 agrees at 7 bases. The sequence derives from a man in his late teens or twenties who received the YFV17D yellow fever vaccine. The input for sequencing was CD8+ T cells sorted from PBMCs, taken 5 days after the yellow fever booster vaccination. CDR3 bases: TGCAGTTACGTAACGACAGGGTCCGGCAATCAGCCCCAGCATTTT. As protein: CSYVTTGSGNQPQHF.